The rows below give T cell receptor beta chains drawn from one sample of a study of PD-1 blockade in mismatch repair-deficient tumors. Profiled with immunoSEQ multiplex PCR; TCRdb holds only in-frame clones, not every one. The sample lists roughly 120,000 clones, roughly 80% occurring once. The source material was peripheral blood, sampled about 60 weeks after starting pembrolizumab. The origin of the receptors is an adult with mismatch repair-deficient cancer. The CDR3 runs from the conserved cysteine through the conserved F or W. The D gene is left open where the match is weak. Only part of the rows carry a size: once, few, many, or a class if the clone is expanded.

D: TRBD2
J: TRBJ2-1
size: NA
V: TRBV12-5
DNA: TGTGCTAGTGGTTTGATGTCCACTAGCGGGAGGCCCTACAATGAGCAGTTCTTC
CDR3: CASGLMSTSGRPYNEQFF

D: NA
J: TRBJ1-3
size: once
V: TRBV5-1
DNA: TGCGCCAGCAGCTCGGACGGTTCTGGAAACACCATATATTTT
CDR3: CASSSDGSGNTIYF

D: TRBD2
J: TRBJ2-7
size: NA
V: TRBV4-2
DNA: TGTGCCAGCAGCCAAGTGGGACTAGACGAGCAGTACTTC
CDR3: CASSQVGLDEQYF

D: NA
J: TRBJ1-1
size: NA
V: TRBV20-1
DNA: TGCAGTGCTGTACGGGTTGAAGCTTTCTTT
CDR3: CSAVRVEAFF

D: NA
J: TRBJ1-1
size: NA
V: TRBV6-6
DNA: TGTGCCAGCAGTTACCCCGGACGGGGGAACACTGAAGCTTTCTTT
CDR3: CASSYPGRGNTEAFF

D: NA
J: TRBJ2-6
size: NA
V: TRBV9
DNA: TGTGCCAGCAGCGTAGGTCGGGCATCCTCTGGGGCCAACGTCCTGACTTTC
CDR3: CASSVGRASSGANVLTF

D: TRBD1
J: TRBJ1-1
size: NA
V: TRBV28
DNA: TGTGCCAGCGCGACCCCAAACAGGGGAGAAAAAGCTTTCTTT
CDR3: CASATPNRGEKAFF

D: NA
J: TRBJ2-7
size: NA
V: TRBV4-1
DNA: TGCGCCAGCAGCCTCATAGTAACCTCCTACGAGCAGTACTTC
CDR3: CASSLIVTSYEQYF

D: NA
J: TRBJ1-1
size: NA
V: TRBV5-4
DNA: TGTGCCAGCAGCTTTATCCGGGACAATGAAGCTTTCTTT
CDR3: CASSFIRDNEAFF

D: NA
J: TRBJ1-3
size: few
V: TRBV12-5
DNA: TGTGCCGTGGATCTCGGAAACACCATATATTTT
CDR3: CAVDLGNTIYF

D: NA
J: TRBJ1-3
size: NA
V: TRBV5-6
DNA: TGTGCCAGCAGCTTGGGGGGTCTCGGAAACACCATATATTTT
CDR3: CASSLGGLGNTIYF

D: NA
J: TRBJ2-7
size: few
V: TRBV18
DNA: TGTGCCAGCTCACCAGGGGCAACCTACGAGCAGTACTTC
CDR3: CASSPGATYEQYF

D: TRBD2
J: TRBJ2-1
size: NA
V: TRBV11-3
DNA: TGTGCCAGCAGCTCAGCGGGAGGGAGCTCCTACAATGAGCAGTTCTTC
CDR3: CASSSAGGSSYNEQFF

D: NA
J: TRBJ2-5
size: NA
V: TRBV5-1
DNA: TGCGCCAGCAGCTTGCGTGGTAGTCTGGGCAGGGAGACCCAGTACTTC
CDR3: CASSLRGSLGRETQYF

D: TRBD1
J: TRBJ2-7
size: NA
V: TRBV6-6
DNA: TGTGCCAGCAGTCCTCCGGGACAGGGGGCCACCTACGAGCAGTACTTC
CDR3: CASSPPGQGATYEQYF

D: TRBD2
J: TRBJ2-7
size: NA
V: TRBV12-5
DNA: TGTGCTAGTGGTTTCAGACCGGGACTAGCGGGACGACCCAGCTCCTACGAGCAGTACTTC
CDR3: CASGFRPGLAGRPSSYEQYF

D: TRBD2
J: TRBJ2-3
size: NA
V: TRBV30
DNA: TGTGCCTGGAGTGTACCGGGGTTTCGAGCGGGAAGAGAACCGAGCACAGATACGCAGTATTTT
CDR3: CAWSVPGFRAGREPSTDTQYF

D: NA
J: TRBJ2-1
size: once
V: TRBV7-3
DNA: TGTGCCAGCAGCTTCAGGGGGAGGGTCTACAATGAGCAGTTCTTC
CDR3: CASSFRGRVYNEQFF

D: TRBD2
J: TRBJ2-5
size: NA
V: TRBV4-1
DNA: TGCGCCAGCAGCCACCCTATCGGGCTAGCGGAAGAGACCCAGTACTTC
CDR3: CASSHPIGLAEETQYF

D: NA
J: TRBJ1-1
size: NA
V: TRBV5-4
DNA: TGTGCCAGCAGCTACCGGGACACTGAAGCTTTCTTT
CDR3: CASSYRDTEAFF